This T cell receptor beta chain was sequenced for a study of blood T cells in healthy people across ages. The study's findings and limits: The long-lived group displayed more naive CD4+ cells, plus higher diversity, than the aged donors did.

In this sample, this clonotype turned up many times. Its target is not known. A second PCR of roughly 6 to 12 cycles used a sample-barcoded 5' primer and a J-beta primer mix. TCRdb fed the 5' RACE reads into MiXCR, producing one record per CDR3 protein. The table records approximately 810,000 distinct CDR3 sequences, 29% of them present only once. Trimming took 3 bases from V and 6 from J; bases not matched to a gene: 4. The CDR3 extends over 13 amino acids. Germline lookup yields CDR1 SNHLY and CDR2 FYNNEI. The sequencing input was blood. The V gene is TRBV2, the J gene TRBJ2-7, with TRBD1 identical over 8 bases. The clonotype comes from an elderly woman in good health. The CDR3 DNA reads TGTGCCAGCAGTGATAACACAGGGGGCGAGCAGTACTTC. This sequence encodes CASSDNTGGEQYF.